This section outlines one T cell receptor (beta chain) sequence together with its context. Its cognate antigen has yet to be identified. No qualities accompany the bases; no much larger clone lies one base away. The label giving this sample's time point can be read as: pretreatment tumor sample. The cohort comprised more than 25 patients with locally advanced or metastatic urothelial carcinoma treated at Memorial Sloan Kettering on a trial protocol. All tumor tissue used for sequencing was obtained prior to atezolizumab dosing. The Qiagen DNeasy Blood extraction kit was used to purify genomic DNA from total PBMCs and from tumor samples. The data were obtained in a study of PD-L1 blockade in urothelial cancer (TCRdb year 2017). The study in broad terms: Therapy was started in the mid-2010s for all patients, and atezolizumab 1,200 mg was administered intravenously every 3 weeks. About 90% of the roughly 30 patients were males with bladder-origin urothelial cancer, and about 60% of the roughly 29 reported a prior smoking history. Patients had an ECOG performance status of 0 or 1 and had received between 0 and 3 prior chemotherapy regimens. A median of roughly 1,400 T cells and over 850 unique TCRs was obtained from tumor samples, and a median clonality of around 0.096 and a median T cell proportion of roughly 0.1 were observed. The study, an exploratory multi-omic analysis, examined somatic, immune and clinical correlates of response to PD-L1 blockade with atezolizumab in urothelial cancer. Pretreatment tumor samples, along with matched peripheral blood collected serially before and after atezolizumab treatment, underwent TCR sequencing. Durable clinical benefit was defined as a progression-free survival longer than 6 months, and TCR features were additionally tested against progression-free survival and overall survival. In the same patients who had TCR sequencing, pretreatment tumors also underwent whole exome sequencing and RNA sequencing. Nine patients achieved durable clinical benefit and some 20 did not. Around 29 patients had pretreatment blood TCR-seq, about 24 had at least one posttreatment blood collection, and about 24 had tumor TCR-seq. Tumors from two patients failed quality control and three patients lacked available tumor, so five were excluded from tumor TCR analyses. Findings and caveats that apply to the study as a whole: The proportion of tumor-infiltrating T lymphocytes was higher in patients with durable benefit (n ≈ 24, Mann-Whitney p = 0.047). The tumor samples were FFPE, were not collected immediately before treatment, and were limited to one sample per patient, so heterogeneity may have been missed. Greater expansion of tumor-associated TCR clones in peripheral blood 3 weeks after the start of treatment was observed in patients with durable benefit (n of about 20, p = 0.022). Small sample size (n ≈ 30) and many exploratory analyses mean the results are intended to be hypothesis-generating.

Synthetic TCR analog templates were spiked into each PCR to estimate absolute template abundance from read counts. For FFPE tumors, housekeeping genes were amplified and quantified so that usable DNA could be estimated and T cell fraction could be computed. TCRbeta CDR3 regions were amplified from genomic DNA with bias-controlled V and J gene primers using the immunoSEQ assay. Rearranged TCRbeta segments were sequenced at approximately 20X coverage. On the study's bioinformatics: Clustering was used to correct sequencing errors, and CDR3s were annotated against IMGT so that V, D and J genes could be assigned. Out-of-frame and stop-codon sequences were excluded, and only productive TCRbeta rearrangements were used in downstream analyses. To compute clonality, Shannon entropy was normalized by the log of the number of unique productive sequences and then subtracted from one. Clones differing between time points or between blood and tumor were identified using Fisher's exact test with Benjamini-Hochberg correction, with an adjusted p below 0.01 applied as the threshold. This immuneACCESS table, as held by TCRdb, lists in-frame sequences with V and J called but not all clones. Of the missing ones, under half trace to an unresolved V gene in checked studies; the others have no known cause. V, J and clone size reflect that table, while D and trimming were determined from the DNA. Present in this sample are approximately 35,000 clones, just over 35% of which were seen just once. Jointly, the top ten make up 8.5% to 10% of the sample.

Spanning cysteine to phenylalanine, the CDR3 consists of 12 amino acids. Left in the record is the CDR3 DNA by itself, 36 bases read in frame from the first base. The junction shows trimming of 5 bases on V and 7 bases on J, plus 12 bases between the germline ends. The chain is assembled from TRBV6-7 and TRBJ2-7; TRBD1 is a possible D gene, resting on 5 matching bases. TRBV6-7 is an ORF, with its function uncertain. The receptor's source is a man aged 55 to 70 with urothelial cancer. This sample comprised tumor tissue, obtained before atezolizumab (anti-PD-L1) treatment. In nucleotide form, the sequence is TGTGCCAGCAGTCCCGCAGGGATAGAGCAGTACTTC. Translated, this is CASSPAGIEQYF.